The 32 T cell receptor beta chains reported below all come from one sample, sequenced in a study of shared clonotypes between healthy human individuals. CD45RO-negative CD8 cells positively selected for CCR7 made up the naive population, which excluded terminally differentiated effector memory CD45RA+ cells. Measured with immunoSEQ multiplex PCR; TCRdb has only the in-frame clones, and not every one. Of 800,000 to 950,000 clones in the sample, about 96% were seen once. Sequences were obtained from naive CD8+ T cells sorted from blood. Receptors were obtained from a man younger than 45 in good health.

V usage is TRBV6-1 and J usage is TRBJ2-7, with 10 bases identical to TRBD1. Trimming at V came to 3 bases and at J to 5 bases, leaving 4 bases not matched to a gene. The CDR3 is made up of 14 amino acids. Germline lookup yields CDR1 MNHNS and CDR2 SASEGT. DNA for the CDR3: TGTGCCAGCAGTGATACGACAGGGGGCGACGAGCAGTACTTC. Translating it yields CASSDTTGGDEQYF.

This clone was counted between two and nine times. CDR3 DNA sequence: TGTGCCAGCAGCCCGGGGGGGCGTGGAGATACGCAGTATTTT. Amino acid sequence: CASSPGGRGDTQYF. V gene TRBV7-9 combines with J gene TRBJ2-3, with 8 bases lining up with TRBD2. This CDR3 comprises 14 residues. The V gene end was trimmed by 5 bases and the J gene end by 5 bases; junction bases not matched to a gene: 6. Germline V gene data show CDR1 as SEHNR and CDR2 as FQNEAQ (reference sequence).

This chain links TRBV4-1 with TRBJ2-6; the D is unclear. Germline V CDR1 and CDR2: MGHRA, YSYEKL. V lost 3 bases and J lost 1, with 13 bases in between. The CDR3 covers 17 residues. In DNA form, the CDR3 reads TGCGCCAGCAGCCAGCCCCTGGATGCTTCTGGGGCCAACGTCCTGACTTTC. It yields the protein CASSQPLDASGANVLTF.

The V gene is TRBV27, the J gene TRBJ2-7; 8 bases map to TRBD2. Germline lookup yields CDR1 MNHEY and CDR2 SMNVEV (reference sequence). V shed 5 bases, J shed 3 bases, and the junction held 3 bases outside the gene matches. CDR3 length equals 13 residues. The CDR3 DNA follows: TGTGCCAGCAGTGCCGGGACTAGCTACGAGCAGTACTTC. It specifies CASSAGTSYEQYF.

The genes are TRBV19 and TRBJ2-1, with 9 bases lining up with TRBD2. This CDR3 spans 15 amino acids. The ends lost 5 bases at V and 5 bases at J; junction bases unmatched: 7. Germline V lookup: CDR1 LNHDA, CDR2 SQIVND (reference sequence). The CDR3 sequence: CASSVREGPNNEQFF. As DNA, the CDR3 is TGTGCCAGTAGTGTGCGGGAGGGGCCTAACAATGAGCAGTTCTTC.

This chain uses TRBV7-9 with TRBJ1-1, with D possibly matching TRBD1 (5 bases). Trimming stripped 4 bases from V and 5 bases from J, with 20 bases between. This CDR3 contains 16 residues. The germline V gene encodes CDR1 SEHNR and CDR2 FQNEAQ (reference sequence). CDR3 amino acids: CASSSPTEGRRTEAFF. The CDR3 nucleotides are TGTGCCAGCAGCTCCCCGACAGAGGGTAGACGAACTGAAGCTTTCTTT.

The rearrangement uses TRBV7-9 and TRBJ1-4, with D possibly matching TRBD1 (5 bases). Germline V gives CDR1 SEHNR, CDR2 FQNEAQ (reference sequence). V lost 6 bases and J lost 7, with 18 bases in between. The CDR3 covers 15 residues. The CDR3 DNA reads as TGTGCCAGCAGTTACACGGGACCCGAGGGTGAAAAACTGTTTTTT. Translation gives CASSYTGPEGEKLFF.

The genes are TRBV7-8 and TRBJ2-1, with 11 bases aligning to TRBD2. In germline, CDR1 is SGHVS, CDR2 FQNEAQ. The CDR3 consists of 15 residues. Trimming took 4 bases from V and 4 from J; bases not matched to a gene: 3. The CDR3 protein is CASSSRLAGYNEQFF. The CDR3 DNA is TGTGCCAGCAGCTCCCGACTAGCGGGATACAATGAGCAGTTCTTC.

V is TRBV7-8 and J is TRBJ2-2, with D tentatively TRBD2 (5 bases). Trimming removed 4 bases from V and 8 bases from J, with 14 bases in between. CDR1 and CDR2 (germline): SGHVS, FQNEAQ. The CDR3 has 14 amino acids. The CDR3 DNA reads TGTGCCAGCAGCTCCTCTGAGGAGCGGGGGGAGCTGTTTTTT. Translated, it gives CASSSSEERGELFF.

The V and J genes are TRBV7-8 and TRBJ2-1; tentative D call: TRBD2 (7 bases). Per the germline V gene, CDR1 is SGHVS and CDR2 is FQNEAQ. The germline V and J ends were trimmed by 5 bases and 7 bases, with 18 bases remaining between them. The CDR3 is made up of 15 amino acids. Written as DNA, the CDR3 is TGTGCCAGCAGCCATAAGGGGGGGAGCGGGAATGAGCAGTTCTTC. Amino acid sequence: CASSHKGGSGNEQFF.

The V gene is TRBV6-4, the J gene TRBJ2-1; no clear D. The length of the CDR3 is 13 residues. Germline values: CDR1 MRHNA, CDR2 SNTAGT. The ends were cut back, 4 bases at V and 0 bases at J, with 4 bases in the middle. CDR3 in DNA: TGTGCCAGCAGTGCGGGCTCCTACAATGAGCAGTTCTTC. Residues: CASSAGSYNEQFF.

The chain links TRBV28 to TRBJ2-7; D perhaps matches TRBD1 (5 bases). The V end lost 3 bases, the J end lost 4 bases, and 7 bases lay between the germline ends. The CDR3 is 12 amino acids. Germline V gene sequence: CDR1 MDHEN, CDR2 SYDVKM. The CDR3 is CASSFYRYEQYF. CDR3 bases: TGTGCCAGCAGTTTCTACAGGTACGAGCAGTACTTC.

The rearrangement links TRBV9 to TRBJ2-3, with a weak D call TRBD2 (5 bases). This CDR3 has 14 residues. V lost 0 bases to trimming and J lost 2 bases, with 7 bases between them. Per germline, CDR1 SGDLS and CDR2 YYNGEE. The CDR3 protein is CASSVGDYTDTQYF. The CDR3 DNA sequence: TGTGCCAGCAGCGTAGGAGACTACACAGATACGCAGTATTTT.

The chain combines TRBV27 with TRBJ2-3; D is uncertain. The germline gives CDR1 MNHEY, CDR2 SMNVEV (reference sequence). Trimming removed 6 bases from V and 0 bases from J, with 7 bases in between. This CDR3 is 13 amino acids long. The CDR3 nucleotides are TGTGCCAGCAGCAGAACTAGCACAGATACGCAGTATTTT. This codes for CASSRTSTDTQYF.

V usage is TRBV15 and J usage is TRBJ2-7; weak D call: TRBD2 (6 bases). The V end lost 5 bases, the J end lost 0 bases, and 26 bases lay between the germline ends. CDR1 LNHNV and CDR2 YYDKDF come from the germline V gene (reference sequence). The length of the CDR3 is 19 residues. CDR3 sequence: CATSPMGEAGVGSSYEQYF. Here the CDR3 DNA reads TGTGCCACCAGCCCCATGGGGGAGGCAGGAGTCGGGAGCTCCTACGAGCAGTACTTC.

This chain uses TRBV11-2 with TRBJ2-3; weak D call: TRBD2 (5 bases). V lost 8 bases and J 1 base, leaving 10 bases between the germline ends. The CDR3 runs 13 residues. Germline V gene sequence: CDR1 SGHAT, CDR2 FQNNGV. CDR3 bases: TGTGCCAGCCGCGCCGGGGGCACAGATACGCAGTATTTT. Translating it yields CASRAGGTDTQYF.

As for this clone: This CDR3 is also generated by other DNA sequences in the sample. CDR3 protein: CASSLGVGDYEQYF. The CDR3, as DNA: TGTGCCAGCAGCTTGGGGGTCGGGGACTACGAGCAGTACTTC. The V gene is TRBV5-4, the J gene TRBJ2-7; D possibly corresponds to TRBD2 (5 bases). This CDR3 region has 14 residues. From germline, CDR1 is SGHNT and CDR2 YYREEE (reference sequence). V gave up 0 bases and J gave up 3 bases, with 10 bases separating them.

The rearrangement joins TRBV25-1 to TRBJ2-2; D gene unclear. The CDR3 covers 12 residues. V lost 4 bases and J 4 bases, leaving 4 bases between the germline ends. Germline CDR1 reads MGHDK; CDR2 reads SYGVNS. CDR3 sequence: CASSVITGELFF. The CDR3 nucleotides are TGTGCCAGCAGTGTAATCACCGGGGAGCTGTTTTTT.

The rearrangement joins TRBV29-1 to TRBJ1-4; D is uncertain. Per germline, CDR1 SQVTM and CDR2 ANQGSEA. CDR3 length equals 11 residues. V lost 3 bases to trimming and J lost 11 bases, with 10 bases between them. For the CDR3, the DNA is TGCAGCGTTGAGATTTTGGGGAAACTGTTTTTT. Its protein product is CSVEILGKLFF.

The rearrangement joins TRBV4-1 to TRBJ2-7, with 12 bases aligning to TRBD2. The germline CDR1 and CDR2 sequences are MGHRA and YSYEKL. This CDR3 is built from 17 residues. J was trimmed by 6 bases and V by 1 base; bases with no gene match: 10. The CDR3 DNA is TGCGCCAGCAGCCAAGCGCCCCCGGGACTAGCGGGTTTCGAGCAGTACTTC. As protein: CASSQAPPGLAGFEQYF.

The rearrangement uses TRBV4-1 and TRBJ2-1; the D is unclear. CDR3 size: 16 residues. Germline V lookup: CDR1 MGHRA, CDR2 YSYEKL. Trimming took 2 bases from V and 10 from J, leaving 21 bases between them. The CDR3 protein is CASSQYWLEMDNEQFF. The CDR3 DNA reads TGCGCCAGCAGCCAATACTGGCTTGAAATGGATAACGAGCAGTTCTTC.

As for this clone: Other DNA sequences in this sample translate to the same CDR3. This chain uses TRBV7-8 with TRBJ2-3; no clear D. In germline, CDR1 is SGHVS, CDR2 FQNEAQ. The CDR3 contains 15 residues. Trimming removed 1 base at V and 2 bases at J, with 10 bases between. The CDR3 here is CASSLGLHFTDTQYF. For the CDR3, the DNA is TGTGCCAGCAGCTTAGGACTTCACTTCACAGATACGCAGTATTTT.

The chain combines TRBV6-1 with TRBJ2-1; 9 bases are a match to TRBD1. From germline, CDR1 is MNHNS and CDR2 SASEGT. The CDR3 totals 15 residues. Losses at the gene ends were 6 bases for V and 6 bases for J; bases not matched to a gene: 9. In nucleotides, the CDR3 is TGTGCCAGCAGGCGGACAGGGGCGGAGGGCAATGAGCAGTTCTTC. It translates to CASRRTGAEGNEQFF.

The gene calls are TRBV28 and TRBJ1-5, with TRBD1 identical over 8 bases. Germline trimming cut 10 bases from V and 4 bases from J; bases unmatched to any gene: 6. CDR1 is MDHEN and CDR2 is SYDVKM in the germline V gene. This CDR3 is 13 amino acids long. CDR3 residues: CATSDRGNQPQHF. CDR3 DNA sequence: TGTGCCACCTCCGACAGGGGAAATCAGCCCCAGCATTTT.

To note about this clone: This sample also contains other DNA sequences that code for the same CDR3. The chain recombines TRBV5-1 with TRBJ2-3; TRBD1 is a possible D gene (6 bases). In germline, CDR1 is SGHRS, CDR2 YFSETQ. The CDR3 has 14 amino acids. V was cut by 0 bases and J by 4 bases, with 9 bases left in between. This chain's CDR3 is CASSLGQGSDTQYF. DNA for the CDR3: TGCGCCAGCAGCTTGGGCCAGGGGTCAGATACGCAGTATTTT.

The chain joins TRBV20-1 to TRBJ1-1, with D unresolved. Looked up from germline, CDR1 is DFQATT and CDR2 is SNEGSKA (reference sequence). This CDR3 region has 11 residues. V gave up 6 bases and J gave up 2 bases, with 7 bases separating them. The CDR3 is CSATSNTEAFF. The CDR3 DNA reads TGCAGTGCAACTAGTAACACTGAAGCTTTCTTT.

The V and J genes are TRBV19 and TRBJ2-1; 8 bases match TRBD2. Per germline, CDR1 LNHDA and CDR2 SQIVND (reference sequence). V lost 5 bases and J lost 3; bases outside the gene matches: 6. The CDR3 has 15 residues. The CDR3 nucleotides read TGTGCCAGTAGTGCCACTAGCGGACTCTACAATGAGCAGTTCTTC. This gives the protein CASSATSGLYNEQFF.

As concerns this clone: The junction departs from the called germline gene at one end, perhaps through a read error. The chain carries TRBV7-9 and TRBJ2-7, with D unresolved. From germline, CDR1 is SEHNR and CDR2 FQNEAQ (reference sequence). The CDR3 loop spans 12 amino acids. The CDR3 bases are TGTGCCAGCAGCTTACCTTTGGAAACTCTTGAGTTC. Translated, it gives CASSLPLETLEF.

The V and J genes are TRBV5-1 and TRBJ1-4, with 11 bases matching TRBD1. There are 17 residues in the CDR3. V lost 0 bases, J lost 8 bases, and 9 bases stayed unmatched. CDR1 is SGHRS, CDR2 YFSETQ, per germline. The CDR3: CASSLEHGQGAVEKLFF. CDR3 coding DNA: TGCGCCAGCAGCTTGGAACACGGACAGGGGGCCGTCGAAAAACTGTTTTTT.

As DNA, the CDR3 is TGTGCCAGCAGCTTTCGGTTCCGGAATGAGCAGTTCTTC. This encodes CASSFRFRNEQFF. The rearrangement joins TRBV11-1 to TRBJ2-1; D call uncertain. The CDR3 loop spans 13 amino acids. V lost 3 bases and J lost 7, with 10 bases in between. Germline CDR1 SGHAT, CDR2 FQDESV (reference sequence). Complete variable domain (other parts from reference TRBV11-1 and TRBJ2-1): EAEVAQSPRYKITEKSQAVAFWCDPISGHATLYWYRQILGQGPELLVQFQDESVVDDSQLPKDRFSAERLKGVDSTLKIQPAELGDSAMYLCASSFRFRNEQFFGPGTRLTVL.

This chain connects TRBV2 to TRBJ1-4; D gene uncertain. The CDR3 is 12 residues long. Germline CDR1 and CDR2: SNHLY and FYNNEI. V lost 4 bases and J 4 bases, leaving 4 bases between the germline ends. This CDR3 is CASSVGNEKLFF. The CDR3 coding sequence is TGTGCCAGCAGTGTCGGTAATGAAAAACTGTTTTTT.

J is TRBJ1-1 and V is TRBV28; D is unresolved. The CDR3 extends over 16 amino acids. The V gene's germline CDR1 is MDHEN and CDR2 SYDVKM. Trimming removed 5 bases at V and 1 base at J, with 17 bases between. CDR3 sequence (DNA): TGTGCCAGCAGTCCGACTCTTCGGACCGGGAACACTGAAGCTTTCTTT. It encodes CASSPTLRTGNTEAFF. Filled out from reference TRBV28 and TRBJ1-1, the complete variable domain reads DVKVTQSSRYLVKRTGEKVFLECVQDMDHENMFWYRQDPGLGLRLIYFSYDVKMKEKGDIPEGYSVSREKKERFSLILESASTNQTSMYLCASSPTLRTGNTEAFFGQGTRLTVV.